This entry is about one T cell receptor beta chain. Its specificity is not known. This specimen comes from a study of blood T cells in healthy people across ages. Findings and caveats of the study: The unknown donor CMV status may have confounded expanded clonotype changes.

Primers used in a second PCR of about 6 to 11 cycles were a sample-barcoded 5' primer and a J-beta primer mix. A single record per CDR3 protein comes from TCRdb applying MiXCR to the 5' RACE reads. The sample has fewer than 1 million distinct CDR3 sequences, under 55% seen once; the top ten hold roughly a fifth. This sequence originates from a man in his 60s in good health. Input material: blood.

The CDR3 is CASSPPGTKNIQYF. DNA for the CDR3: TGTGCCAGCTCACCACCAGGGACAAAAAACATTCAGTACTTC. The chain is built from TRBV18 and TRBJ2-4, with D tentatively TRBD1 (6 bases). With 0 bases removed from V and 4 bases from J, the gap between germline ends came to 7 bases. Germline lookup yields CDR1 KGHSH and CDR2 LQKENI. The CDR3 spans 14 residues.